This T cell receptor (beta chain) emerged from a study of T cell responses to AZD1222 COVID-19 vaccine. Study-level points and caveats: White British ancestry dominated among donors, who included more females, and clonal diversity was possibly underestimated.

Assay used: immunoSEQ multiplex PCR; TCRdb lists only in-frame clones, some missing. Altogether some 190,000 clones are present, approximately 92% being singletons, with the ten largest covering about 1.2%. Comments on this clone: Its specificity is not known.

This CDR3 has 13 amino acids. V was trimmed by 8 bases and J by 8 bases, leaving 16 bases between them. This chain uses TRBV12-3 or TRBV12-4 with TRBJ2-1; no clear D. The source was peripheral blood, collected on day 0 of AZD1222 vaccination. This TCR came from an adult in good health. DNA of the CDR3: TGTGCCAGCCAAAAGAACGGCCGGGATGAGCAGTTCTTC. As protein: CASQKNGRDEQFF.